A selection of T cell receptor beta chains follows, all from one sample in a study of cytomegalovirus exposure and HLA in healthy donors. Profiling relied on immunoSEQ multiplex PCR, and the TCRdb table lists in-frame clones only, not all of them. This sample carries about 120,000 clones, roughly 90% of them seen once, and the ten largest clones take roughly 2%. Sequencing was done on a sample of PBMCs. All receptors derive from a woman under 30 in good health and CMV-seronegative. The CDR3 runs from the conserved cysteine through the conserved F or W. A D gene is named only where the DNA matches it firmly. Size is stated for part of the rows, as once, few or many counts, or as a class when the clone is expanded.

d_call,v_call,clone_size,cdr3_length,j_call,cdr3_aa,cdr3_nt
TRBD2,TRBV5-4,NA,18,TRBJ2-1,CASIPTSGRAGSYNEQFF,TGTGCCAGCATCCCGACTAGCGGGAGGGCCGGCTCCTACAATGAGCAGTTCTTC
TRBD1,TRBV10-3,few,16,TRBJ2-7,CAISESGQGISYEQYF,TGTGCCATCAGTGAGTCGGGACAGGGTATATCCTACGAGCAGTACTTC
NA,TRBV5-4,NA,15,TRBJ1-5,CASSPEAGRDQPQHF,TGTGCCAGCAGCCCGGAGGCAGGGAGGGATCAGCCCCAGCATTTT
NA,TRBV6-4,NA,14,TRBJ2-3,CASRMRYSTDTQYF,TGTGCCAGCAGGATGCGTTATAGCACAGATACGCAGTATTTT
TRBD1,TRBV19,NA,15,TRBJ1-5,CASSIGGQDNQPQHF,TGTGCCAGTAGTATAGGCGGACAGGACAATCAGCCCCAGCATTTT
TRBD1,TRBV4-1,once,15,TRBJ2-7,CASSPRGQGLNEQYF,TGCGCCAGCAGCCCCCGGGGACAGGGTCTTAACGAGCAGTACTTC
NA,TRBV5-6,NA,14,TRBJ2-7,CASSLWTHVGEQYF,TGTGCCAGCAGCTTGTGGACTCATGTCGGGGAGCAGTACTTC
TRBD2,TRBV7-9,NA,16,TRBJ2-7,CASSFLAGGSPYEQYF,TGTGCCAGCAGCTTCCTAGCGGGGGGATCCCCCTACGAGCAGTACTTC
NA,TRBV28,NA,11,TRBJ2-5,CATDRQETQYF,TGTGCCACGGACAGACAAGAGACCCAGTACTTC
NA,TRBV20-1,NA,11,TRBJ1-1,CSAHTGTEAFF,TGCAGTGCTCATACAGGTACTGAAGCTTTCTTT
TRBD1,TRBV9,NA,15,TRBJ2-1,CASSEGGQGYNEQFF,TGTGCCAGCAGCGAGGGGGGACAGGGGTACAATGAGCAGTTCTTC
NA,TRBV10-3,NA,18,TRBJ2-4,CAISEALDRGSAKNIQYF,TGTGCCATCAGTGAGGCCCTAGACAGAGGATCGGCCAAAAACATTCAGTACTTC
TRBD1,TRBV10-1,NA,12,TRBJ2-7,CASRGRGSEQYF,TGCGCCAGCAGAGGCAGGGGGAGCGAGCAGTACTTC
NA,TRBV6-6,NA,14,TRBJ1-1,CASVTQLMNTEAFF,TGTGCCAGCGTGACACAACTCATGAACACTGAAGCTTTCTTT
TRBD1,TRBV19,NA,14,TRBJ1-1,CASTRQGGNTEAFF,TGTGCCAGTACTAGACAGGGGGGGAACACTGAAGCTTTCTTT
NA,TRBV18,NA,17,TRBJ1-2,CASSPQGPGGRGYGYTF,TGTGCCAGCTCACCACAGGGACCGGGGGGTCGAGGCTATGGCTACACCTTC
TRBD2,TRBV29-1,NA,14,TRBJ2-7,CSAGVAGSSYEQYF,TGCAGCGCTGGGGTAGCGGGGAGCTCCTACGAGCAGTACTTC
NA,TRBV7-8,NA,15,TRBJ1-2,CASSSTIESFNGYTF,TGTGCCAGCAGCTCGACAATCGAGTCTTTTAATGGCTACACCTTC